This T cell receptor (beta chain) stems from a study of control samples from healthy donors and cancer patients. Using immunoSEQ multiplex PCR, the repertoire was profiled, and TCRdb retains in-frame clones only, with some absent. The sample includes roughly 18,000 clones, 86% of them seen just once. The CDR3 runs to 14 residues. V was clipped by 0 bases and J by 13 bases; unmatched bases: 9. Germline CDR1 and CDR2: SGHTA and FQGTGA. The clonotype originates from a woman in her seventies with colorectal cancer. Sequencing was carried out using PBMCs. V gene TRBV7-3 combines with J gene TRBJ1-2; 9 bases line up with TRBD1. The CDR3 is CASSLTGGQGYATF. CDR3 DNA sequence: TGTGCCAGCAGCTTAACGGGAGGACAGGGGTACGCCACCTTC.